This section outlines one TCR beta chain sequence together with its context. No antigen is known for it. Primed by a sample-barcoded 5' primer and a J-beta primer mix, a second PCR proceeded for about 6 to 12 cycles. In TCRdb, the 5' RACE reads were re-called with MiXCR into one record per CDR3 protein. The sample includes about 1 million distinct CDR3 sequences, around 45% seen only once; the top ten take under 20%. This record belongs to a study of blood T cells in healthy people across ages. Study-wide results and caveats: Across samples, TCR beta diversity tracked strongly with naive T cell percentage.

The germline V gene has CDR1 MGHRA and CDR2 YSYEKL. Between the trimmed V and J ends, which lost 1 base and 0 bases, there was a span of 10 bases. There are 16 residues in the CDR3. The rearrangement joins TRBV4-1 to TRBJ2-4; possibly TRBD1 or TRBD2 for D (5 bases each). What was sequenced was blood. The TCR was taken from a woman aged 55-70 years in good health. The CDR3 reads CASSQGDGLAKNIQYF. The CDR3 coding sequence is TGCGCCAGCAGCCAAGGGGACGGTCTAGCCAAAAACATTCAGTACTTC.